This T cell receptor beta chain is from a study of control samples from healthy donors and cancer patients. The CDR3 covers 15 residues. Per the germline V gene, CDR1 is SGHKS and CDR2 is YYEKEE (reference sequence). Sequencing was performed with immunoSEQ multiplex PCR; in TCRdb, only in-frame clones are kept and a portion is missing. The data contain 120,000 or so clones, about 92% of them singletons. The sequencing sample was made of PBMCs. The rearrangement links TRBV5-5 to TRBJ2-5; 7 bases agree with TRBD1. The better agreement between TRBJ2-7 and the DNA end casts doubt on the J call. The clonotype was recovered from a man aged 45-65 years with head and neck cancer. The CDR3 sequence: CASSLEGTALYEQYF. CDR3 bases: TGTGCCAGCAGCTTGGAAGGGACAGCTCTCTACGAGCAGTACTTC.